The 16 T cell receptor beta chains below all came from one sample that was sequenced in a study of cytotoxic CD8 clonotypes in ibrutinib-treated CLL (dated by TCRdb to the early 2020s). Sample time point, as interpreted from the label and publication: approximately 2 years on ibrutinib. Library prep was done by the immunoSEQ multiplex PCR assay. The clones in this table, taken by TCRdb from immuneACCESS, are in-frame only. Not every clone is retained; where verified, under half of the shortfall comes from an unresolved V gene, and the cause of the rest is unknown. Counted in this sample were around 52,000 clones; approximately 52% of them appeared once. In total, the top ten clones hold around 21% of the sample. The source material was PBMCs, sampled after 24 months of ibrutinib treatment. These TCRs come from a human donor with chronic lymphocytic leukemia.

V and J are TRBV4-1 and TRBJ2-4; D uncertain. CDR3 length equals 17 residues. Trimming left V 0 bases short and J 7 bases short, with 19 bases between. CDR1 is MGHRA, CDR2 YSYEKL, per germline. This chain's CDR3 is CASSQEKYSYDRNIQYF. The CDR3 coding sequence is TGCGCCAGCAGCCAAGAAAAGTACAGTTATGACCGGAACATTCAGTACTTC.

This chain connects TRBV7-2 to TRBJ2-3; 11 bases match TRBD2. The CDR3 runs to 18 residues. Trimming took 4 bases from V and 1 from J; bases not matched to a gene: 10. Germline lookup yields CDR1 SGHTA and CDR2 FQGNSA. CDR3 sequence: CASSSPRGTSGRTDTQYF. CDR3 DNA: TGTGCCAGCAGCTCTCCGAGGGGGACTAGCGGCCGCACAGATACGCAGTATTTT.

CDR3 amino acids: CATDREGRQETQYF. The CDR3 DNA reads as TGTGCCACCGATCGGGAGGGTCGCCAAGAGACCCAGTACTTC. V is TRBV15 and J is TRBJ2-5; TRBD2 matches 8 bases. The V gene's germline CDR1 is LNHNV and CDR2 YYDKDF (reference sequence). V was clipped by 8 bases and J by 1 base; unmatched bases: 6. The CDR3 consists of 14 residues.

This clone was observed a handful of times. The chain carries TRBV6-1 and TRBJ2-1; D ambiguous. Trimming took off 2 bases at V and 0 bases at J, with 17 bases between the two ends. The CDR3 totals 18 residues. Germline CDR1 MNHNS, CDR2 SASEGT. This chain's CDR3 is CASSELGARISSYNEQFF. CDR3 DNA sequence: TGTGCCAGCAGTGAATTGGGCGCGCGGATAAGCTCCTACAATGAGCAGTTCTTC.

The CDR3 spells CASNTDQGNTEAFF. The CDR3 DNA is TGTGCCAGCAACACGGATCAGGGGAACACTGAAGCTTTCTTT. The chain joins TRBV6-1 to TRBJ1-1, with D maybe TRBD1 (5 bases). Germline values: CDR1 MNHNS, CDR2 SASEGT. CDR3 size: 14 residues. The V end lost 7 bases, the J end lost 1 base, and 13 bases lay between the germline ends.

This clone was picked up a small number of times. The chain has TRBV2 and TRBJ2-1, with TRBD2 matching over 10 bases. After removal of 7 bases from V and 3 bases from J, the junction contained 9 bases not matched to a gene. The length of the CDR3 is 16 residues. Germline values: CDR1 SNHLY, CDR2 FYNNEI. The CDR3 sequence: CASNKRGGEFYNEQFF. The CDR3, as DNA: TGTGCCAGCAATAAGCGGGGGGGCGAGTTCTACAATGAGCAGTTCTTC.

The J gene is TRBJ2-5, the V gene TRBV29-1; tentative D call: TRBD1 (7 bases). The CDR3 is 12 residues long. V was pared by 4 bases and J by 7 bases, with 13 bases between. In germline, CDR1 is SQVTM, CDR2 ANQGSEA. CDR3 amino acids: CSVGGGGATQYF. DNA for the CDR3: TGCAGCGTTGGAGGAGGGGGCGCGACCCAGTACTTC.

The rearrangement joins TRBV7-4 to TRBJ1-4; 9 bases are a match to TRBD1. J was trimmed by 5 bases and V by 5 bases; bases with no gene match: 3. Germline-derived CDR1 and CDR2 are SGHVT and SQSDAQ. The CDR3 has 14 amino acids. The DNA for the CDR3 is TGTGCCAGCAGCCGGGACAGGGTCAATGAAAAACTGTTTTTT. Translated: CASSRDRVNEKLFF.

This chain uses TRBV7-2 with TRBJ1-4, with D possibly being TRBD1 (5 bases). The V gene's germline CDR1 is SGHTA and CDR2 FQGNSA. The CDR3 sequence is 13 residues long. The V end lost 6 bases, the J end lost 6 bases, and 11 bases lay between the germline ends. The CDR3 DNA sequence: TGTGCCAGCAGGGAGGGGTTTTATGAAAAACTGTTTTTT. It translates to CASREGFYEKLFF.

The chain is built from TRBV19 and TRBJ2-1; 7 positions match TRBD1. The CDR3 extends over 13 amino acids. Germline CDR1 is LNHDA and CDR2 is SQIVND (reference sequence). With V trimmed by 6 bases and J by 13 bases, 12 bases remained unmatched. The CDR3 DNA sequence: TGTGCCAGTAGAGACCGGGACAGAGGGATACAGTTCTTC. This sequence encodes CASRDRDRGIQFF.

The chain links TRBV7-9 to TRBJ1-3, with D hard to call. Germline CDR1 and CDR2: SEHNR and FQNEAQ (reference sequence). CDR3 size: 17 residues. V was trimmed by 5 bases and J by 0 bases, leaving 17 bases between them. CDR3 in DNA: TGTGCCAGCAGCCCCTGGGGAGGGAGAAACTCTGGAAACACCATATATTTT. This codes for CASSPWGGRNSGNTIYF.

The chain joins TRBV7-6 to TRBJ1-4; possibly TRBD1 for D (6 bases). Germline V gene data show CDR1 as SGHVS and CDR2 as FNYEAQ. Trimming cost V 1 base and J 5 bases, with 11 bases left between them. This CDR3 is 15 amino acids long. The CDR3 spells CASSLVGTPNEKLFF. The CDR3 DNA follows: TGTGCCAGCAGCTTAGTAGGGACACCGAATGAAAAACTGTTTTTT.

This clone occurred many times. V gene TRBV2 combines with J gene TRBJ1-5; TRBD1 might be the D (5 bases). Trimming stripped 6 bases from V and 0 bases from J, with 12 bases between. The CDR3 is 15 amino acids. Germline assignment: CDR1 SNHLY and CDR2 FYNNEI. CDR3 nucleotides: TGTGCCAGCAGGACACAACAGGTTAGCAATCAGCCCCAGCATTTT. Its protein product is CASRTQQVSNQPQHF.

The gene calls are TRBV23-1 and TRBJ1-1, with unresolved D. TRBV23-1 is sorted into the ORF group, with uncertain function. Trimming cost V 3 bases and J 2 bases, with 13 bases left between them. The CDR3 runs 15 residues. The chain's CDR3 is CASSHFGRENTEAFF. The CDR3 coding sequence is TGCGCCAGCAGTCATTTCGGGAGAGAAAACACTGAAGCTTTCTTT.

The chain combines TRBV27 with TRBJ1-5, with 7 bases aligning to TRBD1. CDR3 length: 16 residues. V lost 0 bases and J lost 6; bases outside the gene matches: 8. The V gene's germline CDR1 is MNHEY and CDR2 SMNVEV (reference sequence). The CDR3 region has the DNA TGTGCCAGCAGTTTATCCTGGGACAGAAAACTTCAGCCCCAGCATTTT. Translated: CASSLSWDRKLQPQHF.

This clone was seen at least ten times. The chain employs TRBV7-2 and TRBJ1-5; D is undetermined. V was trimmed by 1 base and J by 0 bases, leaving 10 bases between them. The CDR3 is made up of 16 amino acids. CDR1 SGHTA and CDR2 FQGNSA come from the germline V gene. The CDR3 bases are TGTGCCAGCAGCTTAGATGCAGGTTATAGCAATCAGCCCCAGCATTTT. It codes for CASSLDAGYSNQPQHF.